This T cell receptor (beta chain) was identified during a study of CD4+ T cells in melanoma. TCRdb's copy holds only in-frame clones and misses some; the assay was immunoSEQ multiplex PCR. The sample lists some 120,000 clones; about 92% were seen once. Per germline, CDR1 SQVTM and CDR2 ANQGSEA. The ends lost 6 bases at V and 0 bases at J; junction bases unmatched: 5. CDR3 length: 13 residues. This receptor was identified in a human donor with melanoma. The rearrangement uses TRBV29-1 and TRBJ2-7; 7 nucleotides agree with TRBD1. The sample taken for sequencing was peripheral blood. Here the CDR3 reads CSVWTGGSYEQYF. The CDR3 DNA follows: TGCAGCGTATGGACAGGCGGCTCCTACGAGCAGTACTTC.